These 11 T cell receptor beta chains were sequenced from one sample in a study of regulatory T cells in long-lasting Graves disease. Sample time point: newly diagnosed GD, antithyroid drugs for less than 3 months. The TCR library was made from RNA that had been extracted from PBMCs in TRIzol. Sequencing libraries for TCR beta were prepared with iRepertoire HTBI primers and Arm-PCR of CDR3 regions. TCRdb redid the calling of the multiplex PCR reads with MiXCR, one entry per CDR3 protein. The repertoire holds roughly 350,000 distinct CDR3 sequences, with over 15% as singletons. The sample also formed part of further work on T cells in Graves' hyperthyroidism and ophthalmopathy.

The material was peripheral blood mononuclear cells (PBMCs), obtained at new diagnosis, from a patient treated with antithyroid drugs. The receptors shown here come from a man aged 35-49 years with Graves disease.

This clonotype was seen more than once but under ten times. V and J are TRBV9 and TRBJ1-1; D might be TRBD1 (5 bases). Trimming removed 4 bases from V and 7 bases from J, with 11 bases in between. The CDR3 runs 12 residues. The V gene's germline CDR1 is SGDLS and CDR2 YYNGEE. CDR3 nucleotides: TGTGCCAGCAGCACCACGGGGGATGAAGCTTTCTTT. It encodes CASSTTGDEAFF.

The table lists this clonotype with many counts. The CDR3: CATSRDLAKNTEAFF. In nucleotides, the CDR3 is TGTGCCACCAGCAGAGATTTAGCCAAGAACACTGAAGCTTTCTTT. The rearrangement links TRBV15 to TRBJ1-1; D gene ambiguous. Between the trimmed V and J ends, which lost 0 bases and 1 base, there was a span of 9 bases. Germline-derived CDR1 and CDR2 are LNHNV and YYDKDF (reference sequence). The CDR3 extends over 15 amino acids.

The V and J genes are TRBV7-8 and TRBJ2-2; 11 bases fit TRBD1. The CDR3 contains 16 residues. V lost 4 bases, J lost 4 bases, and 5 bases stayed unmatched. Germline CDR1 is SGHVS and CDR2 is FQNEAQ. The DNA for the CDR3 is TGTGCCAGCAGCTCCACCGGGACAGGGGGCACCGGGGAGCTGTTTTTT. It yields the protein CASSSTGTGGTGELFF.

This clonotype was detected many times. This chain connects TRBV20-1 to TRBJ1-1, with D uncertain. V gave up 1 base and J gave up 1 base, with 13 bases separating them. Germline V lookup: CDR1 DFQATT, CDR2 SNEGSKA (reference sequence). The CDR3 has 15 residues. CDR3 loop: CSARAVLGRNTEAFF. In nucleotides, the CDR3 is TGCAGTGCTAGAGCCGTACTAGGACGGAACACTGAAGCTTTCTTT.

At least ten counts were recorded for this clonotype. This sequence joins TRBV6-1 and TRBJ1-5; D is possibly TRBD1 (5 bases). CDR1 and CDR2 (germline): MNHNS, SASEGT. The CDR3 contains 14 residues. Deletions cut 6 bases from V and 5 bases from J, with 14 bases between. CDR3 in DNA: TGTGCCAGCAGGGCCGGGACCCAATATCAGCCCCAGCATTTT. The encoded protein is CASRAGTQYQPQHF.

The V gene is TRBV7-9, the J gene TRBJ2-3, with D unresolved. V lost 6 bases and J 1 base, leaving 14 bases between the germline ends. The CDR3 runs to 15 residues. CDR1 and CDR2 from the germline V gene are SEHNR and FQNEAQ (reference sequence). CDR3 region: CASRSRLPGTDTQYF. CDR3 DNA sequence: TGTGCCAGCAGGTCCAGGCTCCCCGGCACAGATACGCAGTATTTT.

With regard to this clonotype: This sequence is one base from a far larger clone and is likely a read error. V and J are TRBV11-1 and TRBJ2-3; possibly TRBD1 or TRBD2 for D (5 bases each). The CDR3 extends over 13 amino acids. The germline CDR1 and CDR2 sequences are SGHAT and FQDESV (reference sequence). V was shortened by 4 bases and J by 2 bases, with 7 bases between the two germline ends. The CDR3 nucleotides are TGTGCCAGCAGCTGGGGGAACACAGATACGCAGTATTTT. Translation: CASSWGNTDTQYF.

This clonotype was counted between two and nine times. Being one base from a much bigger clone, this may be a read error. The CDR3 does not close with the conserved phenylalanine or tryptophan, likely indicating a read error. The rearrangement links TRBV30 to TRBJ2-1; 12 positions match TRBD2. The V segment lost 2 bases and the J segment 7 bases; nucleotides outside the gene matches: 12. Per germline, CDR1 GTSNPN and CDR2 SVGIG (reference sequence). This CDR3 has 17 amino acids. This CDR3 is CAWSTLAGGVSKNEQFL. DNA for the CDR3: TGTGCCTGGAGTACACTAGCGGGGGGTGTTTCCAAGAATGAGCAGTTCCTC.

This clonotype was counted at least ten times. The V call is TRBV28, the J call TRBJ2-2, with D uncertain. The CDR3 consists of 11 residues. V dropped 3 bases and J dropped 7 bases, with 3 bases sitting between them. Germline loops: CDR1 MDHEN, CDR2 SYDVKM. The CDR3 sequence is CASSFLGELFF. The DNA of the CDR3 is TGTGCCAGCAGTTTCCTCGGGGAGCTGTTTTTT.

This clonotype was counted many times. The rearrangement joins TRBV18 to TRBJ1-4; no clear D gene. V gave up 2 bases and J gave up 7 bases, with 17 bases separating them. CDR3 size: 16 residues. Germline CDR1 reads KGHSH; CDR2 reads LQKENI. The CDR3 DNA sequence: TGTGCCAGCTCACCAACCCAGTTGACCGCTTTTGAAAAACTGTTTTTT. Amino acids: CASSPTQLTAFEKLFF.

The rearrangement links TRBV20-1 to TRBJ1-5; no clear D. CDR3 size: 12 residues. Germline CDR1 is DFQATT and CDR2 is SNEGSKA (reference sequence). The V gene lost 7 bases and the J gene lost 1 base, with 8 bases spanning the gap. Here the CDR3 reads CSVSGSNQPQHF. CDR3 in DNA: TGCAGTGTGTCTGGCAGCAATCAGCCCCAGCATTTT.